This T cell receptor beta chain was identified in a study of blood T cell repertoires in COVID-19. Turning to the study itself: COVID-19 samples from acute and convalescent phases originated in the United States, Italy and Spain. T cells, B-cell-depleted T cells, or PBMCs supplied cDNA or gDNA.

Germline CDR1 SGHKS, CDR2 YYEKEE (reference sequence). The CDR3 loop spans 17 amino acids. V lost 4 bases and J lost 2; bases outside the gene matches: 9. Authors' analysis steps: Estimation of nucleated cell counts relied on the amplification of reference gene primers. Clones were read by immunoSEQ multiplex PCR, and TCRdb kept only the in-frame ones, dropping some. That table is the source of V, J and clone size, and D and trimming were worked out from the DNA. The sample holds tens of thousands of clones; 88% are singletons and the top ten take approximately 7.3%. This rearrangement joins TRBV5-5 to TRBJ2-1; 10 bases are a match to TRBD2. The clonotype originates from a man between 65 and 85 years old with acute or convalescent COVID-19. The sample taken for sequencing was peripheral blood. The CDR3 spells CASSRNELAGPYNEQFF. Written as DNA, the CDR3 is TGTGCCAGCAGCCGAAACGAACTAGCGGGACCCTACAATGAGCAGTTCTTC.